The 10 T cell receptor beta chains given below trace back to one sample, sequenced in a study of spatial heterogeneity in lung cancer. From the 5' RACE reads, TCRdb called clonotypes with MiXCR, one entry per CDR3 protein. The table includes 4,500 to 6,500 distinct CDR3 sequences, 13% detected once. Noted time point: sample taken at primary tumor resection. The sequences come from normal lung tissue next to the tumor, collected at surgery. The source of these receptors is a female donor with early-stage non-small cell lung cancer.

This clonotype was seen more than once but under ten times. J is TRBJ1-5 and V is TRBV12-3 or TRBV12-4, with a tentative D call TRBD1 (6 bases). This CDR3 spans 16 amino acids. V shed 6 bases and J shed 4 bases, with 19 bases lying between them. The DNA for the CDR3 is TGTGCCAGCAGGCTCAGCAGCCAGGGGCCTAATCAGCCCCAGCATTTT. Amino acids: CASRLSSQGPNQPQHF.

This clonotype was recorded many times. The V call is TRBV5-1, the J call TRBJ2-3; perhaps TRBD2 as D (6 bases). The germline V gene has CDR1 SGHRS and CDR2 YFSETQ. Trimming took off 0 bases at V and 3 bases at J, with 14 bases between the two ends. The CDR3 is 16 amino acids. CDR3 loop: CASSLGSSRETDTQYF. As DNA, the CDR3 is TGCGCCAGCAGCTTGGGGTCCTCCCGGGAGACAGATACGCAGTATTTT. Together with reference TRBV5-1 and TRBJ2-3, the CDR3 gives the full variable domain: KAGVTQTPRYLIKTRGQQVTLSCSPISGHRSVSWYQQTPGQGLQFLFEYFSETQRNKGNFPGRFSGRQFSNSRSEMNVSTLELGDSALYLCASSLGSSRETDTQYFGPGTRLTVL.

The J gene is TRBJ2-5, the V gene TRBV7-2; 13 bases map to TRBD2. CDR1 is SGHTA and CDR2 is FQGNSA in the germline V gene. The CDR3 is 15 residues long. The junction had 6 bases not matched to a gene; V was cut back by 4 bases and J by 7 bases. In DNA form, the CDR3 reads TGTGCCAGCAGCTCGGGACTAGCGGGGCCCAGGACCCAGTACTTC. Amino acid sequence: CASSSGLAGPRTQYF.

This clonotype came up once. The chain has TRBV5-1 and TRBJ2-7; TRBD2 matches 12 bases. Germline-derived CDR1 and CDR2 are SGHRS and YFSETQ. The CDR3 spans 16 residues. V shed 4 bases and J 3 bases; nucleotides not matched to a gene: 8. This CDR3 is CASSPRLAGVLYEQYF. CDR3 coding DNA: TGCGCCAGCAGCCCGCGACTAGCGGGAGTCCTCTACGAGCAGTACTTC.

Turning to this clonotype: One base away lies a much larger clone, so this may be a sequencing read error. V usage is TRBV12-3 or TRBV12-4 and J usage is TRBJ2-3; the match to TRBD1 covers 10 bases. The CDR3 length is 14 residues. The CDR3 DNA reads as TGTGCCATCAGTTTGGGACAGGGGACAGATACGCAGTATTTT. This gives the protein CAISLGQGTDTQYF.

This clonotype is labeled as medium-sized. The CDR3 sequence: CASRQGNTEAFF. CDR3 coding DNA: TGTGCCAGCAGACAGGGGAACACTGAAGCTTTCTTT. This chain connects TRBV6-2 or TRBV6-3 to TRBJ1-1, with D tentatively TRBD1 (6 bases). Trimming removed 6 bases from V and 1 base from J, with 6 bases in between. The CDR3 spans 12 residues. CDR1 MNHEY and CDR2 SVGEGT come from the germline V gene.

By proportion, this clonotype is medium-sized. The V call is TRBV7-3, the J call TRBJ2-5; 12 positions agree with TRBD2. This CDR3 has 16 residues. The germline gives CDR1 SGHTA, CDR2 FQGTGA. The V gene end was trimmed by 5 bases and the J gene end by 3 bases; junction bases not matched to a gene: 7. The CDR3 region is CASSPNGLAGKETQYF. CDR3 coding DNA: TGTGCCAGCAGCCCCAATGGACTAGCGGGGAAAGAGACCCAGTACTTC.

This clonotype has a count of ten or more. The V and J genes are TRBV2 and TRBJ2-5, with D tentatively TRBD2 (6 bases). Germline-derived CDR1 and CDR2 are SNHLY and FYNNEI. This CDR3 has 14 residues. The V and J ends lost 1 base and 5 bases respectively, with 11 bases between them. The DNA of the CDR3 is TGTGCCAGCAGTGAAGGGACTGGGGGGGAGACCCAGTACTTC. Protein product: CASSEGTGGETQYF.

This clonotype is deemed large (0.1 to 1%). The genes are TRBV6-5 and TRBJ2-1, with 9 bases lining up with TRBD2. V dropped 5 bases and J dropped 4; count of bases not matched to a gene: 6. CDR3 length: 15 residues. The V gene's germline CDR1 is MNHEY and CDR2 SVGAGI. CDR3 nucleotide sequence: TGTGCCAGCAGTCGGCGCGGGAGGGGTTACAATGAGCAGTTCTTC. Translated, it gives CASSRRGRGYNEQFF.

In its sample, this clonotype is large (0.1 to 1%). The rearrangement links TRBV5-1 to TRBJ2-5, with D unresolved. Germline V gene sequence: CDR1 SGHRS, CDR2 YFSETQ. The CDR3 sequence is 14 residues long. Trimming removed 6 bases at V and 4 bases at J, with 16 bases between. The CDR3 spells CASNFEGWGETQYF. The CDR3 DNA reads as TGCGCCAGCAACTTCGAAGGGTGGGGAGAGACCCAGTACTTC. Full variable domain (remainder filled in from reference TRBV5-1 and TRBJ2-5): KAGVTQTPRYLIKTRGQQVTLSCSPISGHRSVSWYQQTPGQGLQFLFEYFSETQRNKGNFPGRFSGRQFSNSRSEMNVSTLELGDSALYLCASNFEGWGETQYFGPGTRLLVL.